This entry lists 23 T cell receptor beta chains sequenced from one sample in a study of identifying expanded T cells in peripheral blood. Produced via immunoSEQ multiplex PCR; TCRdb's table is partial and in-frame only. This sample carries about 91,000 clones, approximately 88% of them seen once, and the ten largest clones take over 3%. Sequencing was performed on blood. The receptors were sampled from a person aged 18-70 years in good health.

This clone has a handful of counts. Other DNA sequences in the sample encode the same CDR3. The rearrangement links TRBV6-4 to TRBJ2-3, with 8 bases matching TRBD2. CDR1 is MRHNA and CDR2 is SNTAGT in the germline V gene. This CDR3 is 16 amino acids long. The ends lost 0 bases at V and 1 base at J; junction bases unmatched: 3. The chain's CDR3 is CASSDSTGGGTDTQYF. The CDR3 DNA follows: TGTGCCAGCAGTGACTCGACGGGGGGGGGCACAGATACGCAGTATTTT.

This sequence joins TRBV29-1 and TRBJ2-2, with TRBD1 matching 12 bases. This CDR3 has 14 residues. CDR1 is SQVTM and CDR2 is ANQGSEA in the germline V gene. V lost 7 bases and J lost 9; bases outside the gene matches: 9. CDR3: CSGMQGTGGRELFF. Written as DNA, the CDR3 is TGCAGCGGGATGCAAGGGACAGGGGGCCGGGAGCTGTTTTTT.

This rearrangement joins TRBV27 to TRBJ2-7, with D unclear. CDR1 is MNHEY, CDR2 SMNVEV, per germline (reference sequence). V lost 8 bases, J lost 2 bases, and 16 bases lay in between. This CDR3 has 14 amino acids. CDR3 DNA sequence: TGTGCCAGCGAATCTCTAGTCGTTCCCTACGAGCAGTACTTC. Amino acid sequence: CASESLVVPYEQYF.

The chain uses TRBV5-4 and TRBJ1-4, with TRBD1 identical over 9 bases. V trimming: 5 bases; J trimming: 5 bases; junction bases outside the gene matches: 4. Germline values: CDR1 SGHNT, CDR2 YYREEE (reference sequence). CDR3 length: 14 residues. The CDR3: CASSPGQGNEKLFF. The DNA of the CDR3 is TGTGCCAGCAGTCCGGGACAGGGCAATGAAAAACTGTTTTTT. Full variable domain (remainder filled in from reference TRBV5-4 and TRBJ1-4): ETGVTQSPTHLIKTRGQQVTLRCSSQSGHNTVSWYQQALGQGPQFIFQYYREEENGRGNFPPRFSGLQFPNYSSELNVNALELDDSALYLCASSPGQGNEKLFFGSGTQLSVL.

The rearrangement joins TRBV10-2 to TRBJ2-1; no definite D call. V was cut by 3 bases and J by 5 bases, with 11 bases left in between. Per germline, CDR1 WSHSY and CDR2 SAAADI. The CDR3 totals 14 residues. The CDR3 nucleotides read TGCGCCAGCAGTGACCCTGTTTCGGACAATGAGCAGTTCTTC. Its protein product is CASSDPVSDNEQFF.

The J gene is TRBJ2-7, the V gene TRBV5-3; tentative D call: TRBD1 (5 bases). TRBV5-3 is an ORF; its function is uncertain. V gave up 0 bases and J gave up 4 bases, with 8 bases separating them. The CDR3 runs to 13 residues. Here the CDR3 reads CARSLGQTYEQYF. The CDR3 DNA follows: TGTGCCAGAAGCTTGGGACAGACTTACGAGCAGTACTTC.

The rearrangement uses TRBV7-3 and TRBJ2-5; D is perhaps TRBD1 (5 bases). With 5 bases removed from V and 3 bases from J, the gap between germline ends came to 10 bases. In germline, CDR1 is SGHTA, CDR2 FQGTGA. CDR3 length equals 13 residues. The CDR3 region has the DNA TGTGCCAGCAGCCTTACCAGGGAAGAGACCCAGTACTTC. It yields the protein CASSLTREETQYF.

This chain connects TRBV19 to TRBJ2-1; D possibly corresponds to TRBD2 (5 bases). The CDR3 consists of 13 residues. Germline CDR1 is LNHDA and CDR2 is SQIVND (reference sequence). Deletions cut 10 bases from V and 2 bases from J, with 12 bases between. CDR3 region: CATRRLPYNEQFF. DNA for the CDR3: TGTGCCACTAGGAGGCTCCCCTACAATGAGCAGTTCTTC.

The chain combines TRBV30 with TRBJ2-1, with 13 positions matching TRBD2. Germline V gene lookup returns CDR1 GTSNPN and CDR2 SVGIG (reference sequence). The V segment lost 3 bases and the J segment 8 bases; nucleotides outside the gene matches: 7. CDR3 length: 15 amino acids. CDR3 nucleotide sequence: TGTGCCTGGAGGTCCCTCGGACTAGCGGGAGATGAGCAGTTCTTC. It translates to CAWRSLGLAGDEQFF. The variable domain in full, with the rest retrieved from reference TRBV30 and TRBJ2-1, is SQTIHQWPATLVQPVGSPLSLECTVEGTSNPNLYWYRQAAGRGLQLLFYSVGIGQISSEVPQNLSASRPQDRQFILSSKKLLLSDSGFYLCAWRSLGLAGDEQFFGPGTRLTVL.

This clone was seen just once. The chain employs TRBV19 and TRBJ2-1, with TRBD2 matching over 8 bases. CDR3 size: 16 residues. Trimming removed 2 bases from V and 9 bases from J; junction bases left unmatched: 12. The germline V gene encodes CDR1 LNHDA and CDR2 SQIVND (reference sequence). CDR3 nucleotides: TGTGCCAGTAGTATAAGCAGAATCGGGGGGGAGACTGAGCAGTTCTTC. Translation gives CASSISRIGGETEQFF.

The chain has TRBV11-2 and TRBJ2-7; 9 nucleotides match TRBD1. Germline lookup yields CDR1 SGHAT and CDR2 FQNNGV. This CDR3 has 15 amino acids. Germline trimming cut 4 bases from V and 3 bases from J; bases unmatched to any gene: 7. The CDR3 DNA reads as TGTGCCAGCAGCTCCGGGACAGGGATGGACTACGAGCAGTACTTC. Its translation: CASSSGTGMDYEQYF.

The V and J genes are TRBV6-1 and TRBJ2-5; D remains ambiguous. V was cut by 7 bases and J by 1 base, with 13 bases left in between. Germline lookup yields CDR1 MNHNS and CDR2 SASEGT. The length of the CDR3 is 14 residues. CDR3 residues: CASNLQASQETQYF. CDR3 DNA sequence: TGTGCCAGCAATCTGCAGGCCAGCCAAGAGACCCAGTACTTC.

The J gene is TRBJ1-1, the V gene TRBV5-1; 8 bases match TRBD1. CDR3 length equals 14 residues. The junction had 7 bases not matched to a gene; V was cut back by 5 bases and J by 4 bases. Germline V CDR1 and CDR2: SGHRS, YFSETQ. The CDR3 DNA reads TGCGCCAGCAGAAGCGCACAGGGGGTCACTGAAGCTTTCTTT. This translates into CASRSAQGVTEAFF.

The table lists this clone with many counts. The V call is TRBV6-4, the J call TRBJ2-6; D gene ambiguous. The V end was cut by 0 bases, the J end by 4 bases, with 7 bases between. CDR3 length: 15 residues. In germline, CDR1 is MRHNA, CDR2 SNTAGT. CDR3: CASSDSRGGANVLTF. In nucleotides, the CDR3 is TGTGCCAGCAGTGACTCGCGTGGAGGGGCCAACGTCCTGACTTTC.

A few counts support this clone. V gene TRBV2 combines with J gene TRBJ2-7, with unresolved D. The CDR3 sequence is 10 residues long. From germline, CDR1 is SNHLY and CDR2 FYNNEI. Deletions cut 4 bases from V and 5 bases from J, with 3 bases between. The CDR3 spells CASSVDEQYF. DNA for the CDR3: TGTGCCAGCAGTGTGGACGAGCAGTACTTC.

V and J are TRBV7-9 and TRBJ1-5, with TRBD1 matching over 7 bases. J gave up 6 bases and V 5 bases, and 7 bases lay outside the gene matches. The CDR3 has 14 residues. Germline CDR1 and CDR2: SEHNR and FQNEAQ (reference sequence). The CDR3 nucleotides read TGTGCCAGCAGCAAGGAGACAGGGCTTCAGCCCCAGCATTTT. It translates to CASSKETGLQPQHF.

V and J are TRBV28 and TRBJ2-5; the D is unclear. The CDR3 totals 14 residues. Germline CDR1 MDHEN, CDR2 SYDVKM. Trimming took 5 bases from V and 0 from J, leaving 10 bases between them. Written as DNA, the CDR3 is TGTGCCAGCAGTCCCATCAGGTACCAAGAGACCCAGTACTTC. This translates into CASSPIRYQETQYF.

The rearrangement links TRBV9 to TRBJ2-1; 16 bases line up with TRBD2. Looked up from germline, CDR1 is SGDLS and CDR2 is YYNGEE. The CDR3 is made up of 16 amino acids. V shed 3 bases and J 6 bases; nucleotides not matched to a gene: 3. For the CDR3, the DNA is TGTGCCAGCAGCGGCGGGACTAGCGGGAGGGCCAATGAGCAGTTCTTC. Protein product: CASSGGTSGRANEQFF.

J is TRBJ1-2 and V is TRBV4-3, with 9 bases lining up with TRBD1. Trimming at V came to 4 bases and at J to 4 bases, leaving 10 bases not matched to a gene. Germline lookup yields CDR1 LGHNA and CDR2 YSLEER. CDR3 length: 16 amino acids. CDR3 bases: TGCGCCAGCAGCCTCGAGGGACAGGGACCTTTCTATGGCTACACCTTC. Its translation is CASSLEGQGPFYGYTF.

This rearrangement joins TRBV6-7 to TRBJ1-2; tentatively, D is TRBD1 (6 bases). TRBV6-7 falls under the ORF class, with uncertain function. The CDR3 is 14 residues long. V shed 2 bases and J shed 2 bases, with 9 bases lying between them. The CDR3 loop reads CASSYPTGNYGYTF. The CDR3 DNA reads TGTGCCAGCAGTTACCCAACAGGGAACTATGGCTACACCTTC.

By sample fraction, this clone is medium-sized. A read error may produce the germline difference seen at one junction end. The chain uses TRBV6-5 and TRBJ1-2, with TRBD1 identical over 8 bases. This CDR3 comprises 13 residues. Germline V gene lookup returns CDR1 MNHEY and CDR2 SVGAGI. This chain's CDR3 is CASSYSMDRVDLF. The CDR3 coding sequence is TGTGCCAGCAGTTACTCGATGGACAGGGTGGACCTCTTC.

This sequence joins TRBV4-2 and TRBJ2-5, with 12 nucleotides matching TRBD2. The DNA end is a closer match to TRBJ2-7, so the J assignment may be wrong. Germline assignment: CDR1 LGHNA and CDR2 YNFKEQ. There are 16 residues in the CDR3. The CDR3 sequence: CASSQGRLAGVDEQYF. The DNA for the CDR3 is TGTGCCAGCAGCCAGGGACGACTAGCGGGAGTGGACGAGCAGTACTTC.

The genes are TRBV28 and TRBJ1-4; possibly TRBD1 for D (6 bases). CDR1 and CDR2 (germline): MDHEN, SYDVKM. V was shortened by 5 bases and J by 5 bases, with 15 bases between the two germline ends. There are 15 residues in the CDR3. The CDR3 coding sequence is TGTGCCAGCAGTATCCGGGACATTGGGAATGAAAAACTGTTTTTT. Protein product: CASSIRDIGNEKLFF.